These T cell receptor beta chains were read from a single sample in a study of blood T cell repertoires in COVID-19. Measured with immunoSEQ multiplex PCR; TCRdb has only the in-frame clones, and not every one. This repertoire shows 130,000 or so clones, roughly 80% found once; its top ten account for approximately 8.4%. Sequencing input: PBMCs or T cells enriched from blood (not recorded which). The receptors here all came from a man between 50 and 59 years old who had recovered from COVID-19. The CDR3 runs from the conserved cysteine through the conserved F or W. D genes are given only for firm matches. The size entry is marked missing in some rows and otherwise reads once, few, many or a size class.

j_gene: TRBJ2-2; v_gene: TRBV6-5; d_gene: .; abundance: .; CDR3nt: TGTGCCGCCATGTCGGACACAGGGAACACCGGGGAGCTGTTTTTT; CDR3aa: CAAMSDTGNTGELFF
j_gene: TRBJ1-4; v_gene: TRBV5-1; d_gene: .; abundance: .; CDR3nt: TGCGCCAGCAGCTTGGATACACAGGCAACTAATGAAAAACTGTTTTTT; CDR3aa: CASSLDTQATNEKLFF
j_gene: TRBJ2-3; v_gene: TRBV2; d_gene: .; abundance: .; CDR3nt: TGTGCCAGCCCGGGCGGGGTGACAGATACGCAGTATTTT; CDR3aa: CASPGGVTDTQYF
j_gene: TRBJ1-2; v_gene: TRBV4-2; d_gene: TRBD1; abundance: .; CDR3nt: TGTGCCAGCAGCGGGACAGGCCCCTTTGGCTACACCTTC; CDR3aa: CASSGTGPFGYTF
j_gene: TRBJ1-5; v_gene: TRBV5-1; d_gene: .; abundance: .; CDR3nt: TGCGCCAGCAGTCCGGAGGGGGGGTCGGGTCAGCCCCAGCATTTT; CDR3aa: CASSPEGGSGQPQHF
j_gene: TRBJ2-7; v_gene: TRBV24-1; d_gene: .; abundance: .; CDR3nt: TGTGCCACCAGTGACGACCAGGGGAGAGGGACCTACGAGCAGTACTTC; CDR3aa: CATSDDQGRGTYEQYF
j_gene: TRBJ2-2; v_gene: TRBV3-1/TRBV3-2; d_gene: TRBD1; abundance: once; CDR3nt: TGTGCCAGCAGCCAACAGGGGGCCCACGGGGAGCTGTTTTTT; CDR3aa: CASSQQGAHGELFF
j_gene: TRBJ1-1; v_gene: TRBV19; d_gene: .; abundance: .; CDR3nt: TGTGCCAGTAGTATTGGGGGCGCGAACACTGAAGCTTTCTTT; CDR3aa: CASSIGGANTEAFF
j_gene: TRBJ1-1; v_gene: TRBV20-1; d_gene: TRBD1; abundance: .; CDR3nt: TGCAGTGCAAGTCCAGGGGGGAGCATTGAAGCTTTCTTT; CDR3aa: CSASPGGSIEAFF
j_gene: TRBJ2-5; v_gene: TRBV24-1; d_gene: .; abundance: few; CDR3nt: TGTGCCACCAGTGATTCAGGGTGGGAAGAGACCCAGTACTTC; CDR3aa: CATSDSGWEETQYF
j_gene: TRBJ2-3; v_gene: TRBV18; d_gene: .; abundance: .; CDR3nt: TGTGCCAGCTCACCATACAGGGTCGACACAGATACGCAGTATTTT; CDR3aa: CASSPYRVDTDTQYF
j_gene: TRBJ2-1; v_gene: TRBV28; d_gene: .; abundance: .; CDR3nt: TGTGCCAGCAGTTCACCGGGAGCCCCAGGGACGGATGAGCAGTTCTTC; CDR3aa: CASSSPGAPGTDEQFF
j_gene: TRBJ1-1; v_gene: TRBV5-8; d_gene: TRBD1; abundance: .; CDR3nt: TGTGCCAGCAGCTTGGGGGACAGGGCTAACACTGAAGCTTTCTTT; CDR3aa: CASSLGDRANTEAFF
j_gene: TRBJ1-2; v_gene: TRBV27; d_gene: TRBD1; abundance: .; CDR3nt: TGTGCCAGCAGATTCACAGGGGGCGCGTACTATGGCTACACCTTC; CDR3aa: CASRFTGGAYYGYTF
j_gene: TRBJ1-5; v_gene: TRBV4-3; d_gene: TRBD1; abundance: few; CDR3nt: TGCGCCAGCAGCCAAGGGACAGGGGACAATCAGCCCCAGCATTTT; CDR3aa: CASSQGTGDNQPQHF
j_gene: TRBJ1-1; v_gene: TRBV19; d_gene: .; abundance: .; CDR3nt: TGTGCCAGTAGTATCCGGGACACTGAAGCTTTCTTT; CDR3aa: CASSIRDTEAFF
j_gene: TRBJ1-3; v_gene: TRBV3-1/TRBV3-2; d_gene: TRBD1; abundance: .; CDR3nt: TGTGCCAGCTTAGACAGGGTCTCTGGAAACACCATATATTTT; CDR3aa: CASLDRVSGNTIYF
j_gene: TRBJ1-1; v_gene: TRBV5-1; d_gene: TRBD1; abundance: .; CDR3nt: TGCGCCAGCACCGGACAGGGAAGTGGTGAAGCTTTCTTT; CDR3aa: CASTGQGSGEAFF
j_gene: TRBJ1-2; v_gene: TRBV28; d_gene: .; abundance: .; CDR3nt: TGTGCCAGCAGTTTAGGCGGGGGACTCCACTATGGCTACACCTTC; CDR3aa: CASSLGGGLHYGYTF
j_gene: TRBJ2-1; v_gene: TRBV29-1; d_gene: TRBD2; abundance: .; CDR3nt: TGCAGCGTTGAAGGCTTAGCGGGGGCCTTCAATGAGCAGTTCTTC; CDR3aa: CSVEGLAGAFNEQFF
j_gene: TRBJ1-6; v_gene: TRBV5-1; d_gene: TRBD1; abundance: .; CDR3nt: TGCGCCAGCAGCTGGGCCGGGACAGGGTTGTCAGATTCACCCCTCCACTTT; CDR3aa: CASSWAGTGLSDSPLHF
j_gene: TRBJ1-3; v_gene: TRBV5-1; d_gene: .; abundance: .; CDR3nt: TGCGCCAGCAGCTTGAATGGGGGGACGAGCTCTGGAAACACCATATATTTT; CDR3aa: CASSLNGGTSSGNTIYF
j_gene: TRBJ1-2; v_gene: TRBV21-1; d_gene: .; abundance: .; CDR3nt: TGTGCCAGCGGCCCGATGGAGATTATCTATGGCTACACCTTC; CDR3aa: CASGPMEIIYGYTF
j_gene: TRBJ1-2; v_gene: TRBV4-2; d_gene: .; abundance: few; CDR3nt: TGTGCCAGCAGCCAAGACGCGAGTCTCAACTATGGCTACACCTTC; CDR3aa: CASSQDASLNYGYTF
j_gene: TRBJ2-7; v_gene: TRBV7-9; d_gene: TRBD1; abundance: .; CDR3nt: TGTGCCAGCAGCTCGTGGGACAGGGGGGACGAGCAGTACTTC; CDR3aa: CASSSWDRGDEQYF
j_gene: TRBJ1-6; v_gene: TRBV13; d_gene: .; abundance: .; CDR3nt: TGTGCCAGCAGCTTATACGGAGGGGTTGGCTCCTATAATTCACCCCTCCACTTT; CDR3aa: CASSLYGGVGSYNSPLHF
j_gene: TRBJ1-5; v_gene: TRBV2; d_gene: .; abundance: .; CDR3nt: TGTGCCAGCAGTGCAACAAATAGCAATCAGCCCCAGCATTTT; CDR3aa: CASSATNSNQPQHF
j_gene: TRBJ1-2; v_gene: TRBV7-2; d_gene: TRBD1; abundance: .; CDR3nt: TGTGCCAGCAGCCCGGATACAGGGGCTATCTATGGCTACACCTTC; CDR3aa: CASSPDTGAIYGYTF
j_gene: TRBJ2-7; v_gene: TRBV3-1/TRBV3-2; d_gene: TRBD1; abundance: .; CDR3nt: TGTGCCAGCAGCCTCGGGACAGCCTACGAGCAGTACTTC; CDR3aa: CASSLGTAYEQYF
j_gene: TRBJ1-2; v_gene: TRBV6-2/TRBV6-3; d_gene: .; abundance: .; CDR3nt: TGTGCCAGCAGTTCCAGCGGGCGGAGGAACTATGGCTACACCTTC; CDR3aa: CASSSSGRRNYGYTF
j_gene: TRBJ1-4; v_gene: TRBV24-1; d_gene: .; abundance: .; CDR3nt: TGTGCCACCAGTGAAGCTGGACTTAATGAAAAACTGTTTTTT; CDR3aa: CATSEAGLNEKLFF
j_gene: TRBJ2-7; v_gene: TRBV27; d_gene: TRBD1; abundance: .; CDR3nt: TGTGCCAGCAGAAGCACCGGGACAGGCAGCGGGGAGCAGTACTTC; CDR3aa: CASRSTGTGSGEQYF
j_gene: TRBJ1-5; v_gene: TRBV29-1; d_gene: .; abundance: few; CDR3nt: TGCAGCGTACGAACAGGGTTAAATCAGCCCCAGCATTTT; CDR3aa: CSVRTGLNQPQHF
j_gene: TRBJ2-1; v_gene: TRBV2; d_gene: TRBD2; abundance: .; CDR3nt: TGTGCCAGCAGGGGGACTAGCGGGGCCCTGGACAATGAGCAGTTCTTC; CDR3aa: CASRGTSGALDNEQFF
j_gene: TRBJ1-1; v_gene: TRBV6-5; d_gene: TRBD1; abundance: once; CDR3nt: TGTGCCAGCAGTTACTCTTCCTCGGGGACAGGGACATTTCTTTTCTTT; CDR3aa: CASSYSSSGTGTFLFF
j_gene: TRBJ2-1; v_gene: TRBV5-4; d_gene: .; abundance: .; CDR3nt: TGTGCCAGCAGCTTGGGGGGGACACTGACTCTAGAGCAGTTCTTC; CDR3aa: CASSLGGTLTLEQFF
j_gene: TRBJ2-5; v_gene: TRBV5-1; d_gene: TRBD2; abundance: .; CDR3nt: TGCGCCAGCAGCTTAGATAGCGGGGGGGCGACGGAGACCCAGTACTTC; CDR3aa: CASSLDSGGATETQYF
j_gene: TRBJ1-4; v_gene: TRBV4-2; d_gene: .; abundance: .; CDR3nt: TGTGCCAGCAGCCAAGAAGGATGGAGTTTGGATGAAAAACTGTTTTTT; CDR3aa: CASSQEGWSLDEKLFF
j_gene: TRBJ1-1; v_gene: TRBV18; d_gene: TRBD1; abundance: .; CDR3nt: TGTGCCAGCTCACCAAATGGACAGGGGGAGTCACGAAGGGCTTTCTTT; CDR3aa: CASSPNGQGESRRAFF
j_gene: TRBJ1-4; v_gene: TRBV28; d_gene: .; abundance: .; CDR3nt: .; CDR3aa: CASSLDRVGNCFF
j_gene: TRBJ1-5; v_gene: TRBV24-1; d_gene: .; abundance: few; CDR3nt: TGTGCCACCAGTGATTTCCCCGGTGGGCCCCAGCATTTT; CDR3aa: CATSDFPGGPQHF
j_gene: TRBJ2-1; v_gene: TRBV6-5; d_gene: .; abundance: .; CDR3nt: TGTGCCAGCAGCCTAAAGCGGAGCTCCTACAATGAGCAGTTCTTC; CDR3aa: CASSLKRSSYNEQFF
j_gene: TRBJ2-3; v_gene: TRBV14; d_gene: TRBD2; abundance: .; CDR3nt: TGTGCCAGCAGCCAAGATGGACTAGCGGGGGGGCCCACCATCCGGGATACGCAGTATTTT; CDR3aa: CASSQDGLAGGPTIRDTQYF
j_gene: TRBJ1-1; v_gene: TRBV11-3; d_gene: .; abundance: .; CDR3nt: TGTGCCAGCAGCCGATCGGGTAACACTGAAGCTTTCTTT; CDR3aa: CASSRSGNTEAFF
j_gene: TRBJ1-2; v_gene: TRBV19; d_gene: TRBD1; abundance: .; CDR3nt: TGTGCCAGTAGTACCTTGGACAGGGCTGGCTACACCTTC; CDR3aa: CASSTLDRAGYTF
j_gene: TRBJ2-2; v_gene: TRBV11-2; d_gene: .; abundance: .; CDR3nt: TGTGCCAGCAGCGCCCAGGCAGGGACCGGGGAGCTGTTTTTT; CDR3aa: CASSAQAGTGELFF
j_gene: TRBJ1-1; v_gene: TRBV10-3; d_gene: .; abundance: .; CDR3nt: TGTGCCATCAACCAGGGGCCGGGCACTGAAGCTTTCTTT; CDR3aa: CAINQGPGTEAFF
j_gene: TRBJ2-1; v_gene: TRBV6-2/TRBV6-3; d_gene: TRBD2; abundance: .; CDR3nt: TGTGCCAGCAGTCTTCCCTGGACTAGCGGGGGAGGCAATGAGCAGTTCTTC; CDR3aa: CASSLPWTSGGGNEQFF
j_gene: TRBJ2-5; v_gene: TRBV25-1; d_gene: .; abundance: .; CDR3nt: TGTGCCAGCAGTGAAAGGAGGCAGCGCCAAGAGACCCAGTACTTC; CDR3aa: CASSERRQRQETQYF
j_gene: TRBJ2-3; v_gene: TRBV5-1; d_gene: TRBD1; abundance: .; CDR3nt: TGCGCCAGCAGTTCGGGACAGAGCACAGATACGCAGTATTTT; CDR3aa: CASSSGQSTDTQYF
j_gene: TRBJ1-2; v_gene: TRBV5-5; d_gene: .; abundance: .; CDR3nt: TGTGCCAGCAGCTTGGCCGCGGACAGAGCCTATGGCTACACCTTC; CDR3aa: CASSLAADRAYGYTF
j_gene: TRBJ2-5; v_gene: TRBV29-1; d_gene: TRBD2; abundance: .; CDR3nt: TGCAGTATTTCTAGCGGGGAAGAGACCCAGTACTTC; CDR3aa: CSISSGEETQYF
j_gene: TRBJ2-2; v_gene: TRBV19; d_gene: .; abundance: .; CDR3nt: TGTGCCAGTAGTATACCCGGGATCGCGAACACCGGGGAGCTGTTTTTT; CDR3aa: CASSIPGIANTGELFF
j_gene: TRBJ1-2; v_gene: TRBV19; d_gene: .; abundance: once; CDR3nt: TGTGCCAGTAGCCGTACAGGGAGTTATGGCTACACCTTC; CDR3aa: CASSRTGSYGYTF
j_gene: TRBJ1-2; v_gene: TRBV18; d_gene: TRBD1; abundance: .; CDR3nt: TGTGCCAGCTCACTCGTGGGACAGGGCCCTAACTATGGCTACACCTTC; CDR3aa: CASSLVGQGPNYGYTF
j_gene: TRBJ1-5; v_gene: TRBV7-7; d_gene: .; abundance: .; CDR3nt: TGTGCTAGCAGCCCAGGGTTAGGTCAGCCCCAGCATTTT; CDR3aa: CASSPGLGQPQHF
j_gene: TRBJ1-5; v_gene: TRBV7-6; d_gene: TRBD1; abundance: once; CDR3nt: TGTGCCAGCAGCCCCGGACAGGGAAGAGGTCAGCCCCAGCATTTT; CDR3aa: CASSPGQGRGQPQHF
j_gene: TRBJ2-3; v_gene: TRBV5-8; d_gene: TRBD1; abundance: once; CDR3nt: TGTGCCAGCCCCGGGACAGGGTACACAGATACGCAGTATTTT; CDR3aa: CASPGTGYTDTQYF